Listed below are T cell receptor beta chains from one sample, sequenced in a study of cytomegalovirus exposure and HLA in healthy donors. Sequencing was performed with immunoSEQ multiplex PCR; in TCRdb, only in-frame clones are kept and a portion is missing. In the table there are approximately 130,000 clones, 70% to 90% of which are singletons. Sequenced sample: PBMCs. The receptor source for this set is a man aged 35 to 55 in good health and CMV-seronegative. Each CDR3 is given with its conserved first and last residue. Fields, in order: J gene, V gene, clone size, D gene, CDR3 DNA, CDR3 protein. A D gene is named only where the DNA matches it firmly. Clone sizes are given selectively: once, few, many, or a class where the clone is expanded.

TRBJ2-7 TRBV19 - TRBD1 TGTGCCAGTACCGAACAGGGGGGAAACTACGAGCAGTACTTC CASTEQGGNYEQYF
TRBJ1-6 TRBV27 - - TGTGCCAGCAGTTTTGGCATTTCACCCCTCCACTTT CASSFGISPLHF
TRBJ2-5 TRBV11-1 - - TGTGCCAGCAGCTTAGTGACAGAAGAGACCCAGTACTTC CASSLVTEETQYF
TRBJ2-5 TRBV11-2 - TRBD2 TGTGCCAGCAGCTTTAGCGGGGGGTCTGAGACCCAGTACTTC CASSFSGGSETQYF
TRBJ2-2 TRBV4-1 - TRBD1 TGCGCCAGCAGCCCCCTCCGGGACAGGGTAGGCACCGGGGAGCTGTTTTTT CASSPLRDRVGTGELFF
TRBJ2-7 TRBV11-3 once TRBD1 TGTGCCAGCCCTCCGGGACAGGGATCCTACGAGCAGTACTTC CASPPGQGSYEQYF
TRBJ2-7 TRBV18 - TRBD1 TGTGCCAGCTCAGCGCGGGACAGGGGTTACGAGCAGTACTTC CASSARDRGYEQYF
TRBJ2-3 TRBV5-1 - - TGCGCCAGCAGCTTGGATGAGGGTAGGAGCACAGATACGCAGTATTTT CASSLDEGRSTDTQYF
TRBJ1-5 TRBV19 once TRBD1 TGTGCCAGTGGGACAGCCAGCAATCAGCCCCAGCATTTT CASGTASNQPQHF
TRBJ2-7 TRBV10-3 - - TGTGCCATCAGCCAGATCTCGGGGGTGAGGTACGAGCAGTACTTC CAISQISGVRYEQYF
TRBJ1-6 TRBV7-2 - - TGTGCCAGCAGCTTTCAAGTCGGGGGTAGAAATTCACCCCTCCACTTT CASSFQVGGRNSPLHF
TRBJ1-1 TRBV29-1 - - TGCAGCGTCGCAGGGGTCCTGAACACTGAAGCTTTCTTT CSVAGVLNTEAFF
TRBJ2-1 TRBV29-1 - - TGCAGCGTTGAATCACTAGGGGGAGGGAGCTACAATGAGCAGTTCTTC CSVESLGGGSYNEQFF
TRBJ2-7 TRBV7-9 - TRBD2 TGTGCCAGCAGCTCGGGGGGGGTCAACTACGAGCAGTACTTC CASSSGGVNYEQYF
TRBJ2-2 TRBV7-6 - TRBD2 TGTGCCAGCAGCTTAGGCTGGGACTACAACACCGGGGAGCTGTTTTTT CASSLGWDYNTGELFF
TRBJ2-3 TRBV29-1 - - TGCAGCGTTGTTTGGCAGGGAAGGGCGCAAGATACGCAGTATTTT CSVVWQGRAQDTQYF
TRBJ1-2 TRBV4-3 - - TGCGCCAGCAGCCAAGAATTGTCGGTCTCTGGTGGCTACACCTTC CASSQELSVSGGYTF
TRBJ1-2 TRBV5-8 - - TGTGCCAGCAGTCACAGGCCCGTCTATGGCTACACCTTC CASSHRPVYGYTF
TRBJ2-7 TRBV2 - - TGTGCCAGCAGTGACCTTGAGGTCTCCTACGAGCAGTACTTC CASSDLEVSYEQYF
TRBJ1-1 TRBV15 - TRBD1 TGTGCCACCAGCAGAGCAGGGGGCTCTGAAGCTTTCTTT CATSRAGGSEAFF
TRBJ2-5 TRBV19 - - TGTGCCAGTAGTATGTCCGCGGACCAAGAGACCCAGTACTTC CASSMSADQETQYF
TRBJ1-5 TRBV19 - - TGTGCCAGTAGAGACGGGGGGGCGGGCAATCAGCCCCAGCATTTT CASRDGGAGNQPQHF
TRBJ2-7 TRBV5-1 - - TGCGCCAGCAGCTTGGGCGTGGGGAGCTCCTACGGGCAGTACTTC CASSLGVGSSYGQYF
TRBJ2-7 TRBV11-2 - - TGTGCCAGCAGCTTAGCTCGAGGCGGAGCAACCTACGAGCAGTACTTC CASSLARGGATYEQYF
TRBJ2-7 TRBV11-2 - - TGTGCCAGCAGCCGACTAGGAGGGACCTCCTACGAGCAGTACTTC CASSRLGGTSYEQYF
TRBJ2-3 TRBV7-8 - TRBD2 TGTGCCAGCAGCTTAGGGGGCGCTCTAGCGGGGGGCCGCACAGATACGCAGTATTTT CASSLGGALAGGRTDTQYF
TRBJ2-5 TRBV7-2 - - TGTGCCAGCTCAGCTTCCAGGGGTGGGGAGACCCAGTACTTC CASSASRGGETQYF
TRBJ2-2 TRBV5-4 few - TGTGCCAGCAGCTCGGAGGCGAACACCGGGGAGCTGTTTTTT CASSSEANTGELFF